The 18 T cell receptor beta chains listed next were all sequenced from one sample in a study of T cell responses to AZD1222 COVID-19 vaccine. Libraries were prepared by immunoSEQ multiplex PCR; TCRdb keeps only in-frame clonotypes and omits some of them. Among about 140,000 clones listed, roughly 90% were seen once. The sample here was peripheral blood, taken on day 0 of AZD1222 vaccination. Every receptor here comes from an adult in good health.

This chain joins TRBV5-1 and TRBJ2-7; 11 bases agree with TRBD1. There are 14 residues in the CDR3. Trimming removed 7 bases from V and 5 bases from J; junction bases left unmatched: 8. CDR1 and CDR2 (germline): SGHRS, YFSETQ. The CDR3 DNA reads TGCGCCAGCCCAGGGGACAGGGGGACCGACGAGCAGTACTTC. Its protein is CASPGDRGTDEQYF.

The CDR3 region has the DNA TGTGCTAGTGGTTTGTTTAGCAGGGGCATTCGACTTTCTGGAAACACCATATATTTT. Encoded protein: CASGLFSRGIRLSGNTIYF. The rearrangement joins TRBV12-5 to TRBJ1-3; TRBD1 is a possible D gene (6 bases). Trimming took 2 bases from V and 1 from J, leaving 21 bases between them. In germline, CDR1 is LGHNT, CDR2 FRNRAP. The length of the CDR3 is 19 residues.

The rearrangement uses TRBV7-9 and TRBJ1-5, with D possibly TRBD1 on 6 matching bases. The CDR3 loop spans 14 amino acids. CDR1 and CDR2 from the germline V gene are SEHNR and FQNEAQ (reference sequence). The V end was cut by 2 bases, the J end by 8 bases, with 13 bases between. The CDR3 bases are TGTGCCAGCAGCTTATCCGGGGGCGGGGAGCCCCAGCATTTT. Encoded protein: CASSLSGGGEPQHF.

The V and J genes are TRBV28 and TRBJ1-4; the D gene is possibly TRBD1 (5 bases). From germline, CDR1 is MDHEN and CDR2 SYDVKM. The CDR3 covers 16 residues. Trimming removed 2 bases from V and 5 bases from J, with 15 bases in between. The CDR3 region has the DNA TGTGCCAGCAGTTTAATGTTGGGGACGGTGAATGAAAAACTGTTTTTT. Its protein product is CASSLMLGTVNEKLFF.

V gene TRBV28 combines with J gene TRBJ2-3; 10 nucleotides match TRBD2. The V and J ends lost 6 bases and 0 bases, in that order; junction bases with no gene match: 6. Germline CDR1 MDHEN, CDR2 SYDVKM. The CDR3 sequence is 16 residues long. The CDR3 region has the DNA TGTGCCAGCAGCCCCGGACTAGCGGTTAGCACAGATACGCAGTATTTT. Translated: CASSPGLAVSTDTQYF.

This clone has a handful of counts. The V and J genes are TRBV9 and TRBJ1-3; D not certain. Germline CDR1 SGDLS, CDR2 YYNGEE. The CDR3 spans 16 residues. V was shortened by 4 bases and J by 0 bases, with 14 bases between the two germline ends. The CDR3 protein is CASSSGGRRSGNTIYF. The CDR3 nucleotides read TGTGCCAGCAGCAGCGGTGGGAGGCGCTCTGGAAACACCATATATTTT. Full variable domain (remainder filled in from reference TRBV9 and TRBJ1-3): DSGVTQTPKHLITATGQRVTLRCSPRSGDLSVYWYQQSLDQGLQFLIQYYNGEERAKGNILERFSAQQFPDLHSELNLSSLELGDSALYFCASSSGGRRSGNTIYFGEGSWLTVV.

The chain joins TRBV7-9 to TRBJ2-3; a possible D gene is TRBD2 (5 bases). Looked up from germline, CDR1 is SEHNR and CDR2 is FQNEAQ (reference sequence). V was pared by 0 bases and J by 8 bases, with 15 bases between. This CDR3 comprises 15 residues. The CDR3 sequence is CASSLASHSAGTQYF. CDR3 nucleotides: TGTGCCAGCAGCTTAGCGAGCCACTCCGCGGGTACGCAGTATTTT.

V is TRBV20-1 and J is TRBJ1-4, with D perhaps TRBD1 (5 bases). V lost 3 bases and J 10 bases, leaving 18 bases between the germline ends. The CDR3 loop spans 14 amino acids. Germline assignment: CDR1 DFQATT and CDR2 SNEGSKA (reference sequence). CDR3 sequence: CSASHPLAGGKLFF. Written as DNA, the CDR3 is TGCAGTGCTAGTCACCCCCTCGCTGGGGGAAAACTGTTTTTT.

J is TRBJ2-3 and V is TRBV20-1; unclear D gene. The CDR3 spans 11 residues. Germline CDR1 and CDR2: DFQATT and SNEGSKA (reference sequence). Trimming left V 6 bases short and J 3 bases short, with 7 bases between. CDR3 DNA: TGCAGTGCGGAGAAGACAGATACGCAGTATTTT. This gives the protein CSAEKTDTQYF.

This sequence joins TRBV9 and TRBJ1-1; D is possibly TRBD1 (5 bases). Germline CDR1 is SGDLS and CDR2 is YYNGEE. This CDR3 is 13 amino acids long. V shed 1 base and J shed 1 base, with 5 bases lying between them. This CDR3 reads CASSVTGNTEAFF. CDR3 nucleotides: TGTGCCAGCAGCGTAACAGGGAACACTGAAGCTTTCTTT.

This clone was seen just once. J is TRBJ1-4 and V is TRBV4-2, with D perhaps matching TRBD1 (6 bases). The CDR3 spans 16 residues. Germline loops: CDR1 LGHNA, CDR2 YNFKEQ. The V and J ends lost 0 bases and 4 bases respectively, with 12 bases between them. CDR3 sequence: CASSQDQGRGNEKLFF. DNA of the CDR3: TGTGCCAGCAGCCAAGATCAAGGCAGGGGTAATGAAAAACTGTTTTTT.

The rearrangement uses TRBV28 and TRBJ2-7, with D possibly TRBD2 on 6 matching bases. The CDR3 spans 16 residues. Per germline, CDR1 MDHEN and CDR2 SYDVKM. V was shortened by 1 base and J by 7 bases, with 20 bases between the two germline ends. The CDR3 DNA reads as TGTGCCAGCAGTTTATTTCTTCGGGGGTTGAGCGGGGAGCAGTACTTC. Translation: CASSLFLRGLSGEQYF.

In nucleotides, the CDR3 is TGTGCCAGCAGCTCCCGACAGGGCGCTGCTATCGAGCAGTACTTC. This codes for CASSSRQGAAIEQYF. The chain carries TRBV14 and TRBJ2-7, with 7 bases lining up with TRBD1. There are 15 residues in the CDR3. V shed 5 bases and J 6 bases; nucleotides not matched to a gene: 13. Germline values: CDR1 SGHDN, CDR2 FVKESK. Full variable domain (rest looked up from reference TRBV14 and TRBJ2-7): EAGVTQFPSHSVIEKGQTVTLRCDPISGHDNLYWYRRVMGKEIKFLLHFVKESKQDESGMPNNRFLAERTGGTYSTLKVQPAELEDSGVYFCASSSRQGAAIEQYFGPGTRLTVT.

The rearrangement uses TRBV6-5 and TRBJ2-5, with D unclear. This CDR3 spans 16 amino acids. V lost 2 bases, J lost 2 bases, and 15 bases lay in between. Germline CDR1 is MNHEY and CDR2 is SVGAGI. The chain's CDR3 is CASSYGRTRGQETQYF. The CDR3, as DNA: TGTGCCAGCAGTTACGGAAGAACCCGAGGACAAGAGACCCAGTACTTC.

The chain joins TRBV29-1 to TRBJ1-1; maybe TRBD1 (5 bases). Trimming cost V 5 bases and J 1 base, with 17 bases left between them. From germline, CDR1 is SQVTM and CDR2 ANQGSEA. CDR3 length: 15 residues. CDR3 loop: CSVSGMGRGNTEAFF. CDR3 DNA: TGCAGCGTTTCGGGCATGGGGCGGGGGAACACTGAAGCTTTCTTT. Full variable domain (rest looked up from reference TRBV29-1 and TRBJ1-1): SAVISQKPSRDICQRGTSLTIQCQVDSQVTMMFWYRQQPGQSLTLIATANQGSEATYESGFVIDKFPISRPNLTFSTLTVSNMSPEDSSIYLCSVSGMGRGNTEAFFGQGTRLTVV.

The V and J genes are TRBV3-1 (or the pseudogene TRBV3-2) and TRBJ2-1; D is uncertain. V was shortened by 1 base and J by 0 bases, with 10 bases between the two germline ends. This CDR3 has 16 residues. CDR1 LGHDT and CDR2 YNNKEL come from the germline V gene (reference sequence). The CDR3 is CASSQGLVYSYNEQFF. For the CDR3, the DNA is TGTGCCAGCAGCCAAGGTCTGGTCTACTCCTACAATGAGCAGTTCTTC.

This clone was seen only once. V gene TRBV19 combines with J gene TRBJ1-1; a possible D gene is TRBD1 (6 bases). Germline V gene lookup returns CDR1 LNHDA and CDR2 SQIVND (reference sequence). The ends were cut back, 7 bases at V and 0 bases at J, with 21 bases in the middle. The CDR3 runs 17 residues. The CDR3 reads CASTAPQTGWMNTEAFF. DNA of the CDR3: TGTGCCAGTACCGCACCTCAGACAGGATGGATGAACACTGAAGCTTTCTTT.

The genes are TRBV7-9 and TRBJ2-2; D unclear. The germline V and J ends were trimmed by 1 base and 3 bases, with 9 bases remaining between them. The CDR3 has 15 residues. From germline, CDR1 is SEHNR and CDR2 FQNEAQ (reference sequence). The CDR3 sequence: CASSLDAGDTGELFF. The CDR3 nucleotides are TGTGCCAGCAGCTTAGACGCAGGTGACACCGGGGAGCTGTTTTTT.